This T cell receptor beta chain was obtained from a study of blood T cell repertoires in COVID-19. Study in general: Material from acute and convalescent COVID-19 was sourced from the United States, Italy and Spain. PBMCs, B-cell-depleted T cells, or T cells were the source of the cDNA or gDNA that made up the material.

This CDR3 has 13 residues. Germline CDR1 is SGHRS and CDR2 is YFSETQ. V lost 2 bases and J lost 6, with 12 bases in between. Original processing notes: Using reference gene primer amplification, nucleated cell counts were estimated. Measured with immunoSEQ multiplex PCR; TCRdb has only the in-frame clones, and not every one. V and J calls and clone size are given by that table; D and trimming were obtained from the DNA. Seen here are about 400,000 clones, 86% observed once, and the top ten hold more than 1.4%. The chain links TRBV5-1 to TRBJ2-7; TRBD2 is a possible D gene (7 bases). This TCR came from a woman in her thirties with active or convalescent COVID-19. The sample taken for sequencing was peripheral blood. The CDR3 DNA reads as TGCGCCAGCAGCTTCGGGGGGCCGGGCGAGCAGTACTTC. It yields the protein CASSFGGPGEQYF.